This T cell receptor beta chain derives from a study of blood T cell repertoires in COVID-19. The repertoire was sequenced with immunoSEQ multiplex PCR; TCRdb's copy has only in-frame clones and lacks some. The sample carries about 380,000 clones, 88% recorded once. The CDR3 is made up of 21 amino acids. Trimming at V came to 0 bases and at J to 2 bases, leaving 17 bases not matched to a gene. Germline V lookup: CDR1 LGHNA, CDR2 YNFKEQ. The J gene is TRBJ2-7, the V gene TRBV4-2, with TRBD2 identical over 12 bases. The sample taken for sequencing was PBMCs or T cells enriched from blood (not recorded which). The sequence derives from a woman under 30 who had recovered from COVID-19. CDR3 sequence (DNA): TGTGCCAGCAGCCAAGAACTGGCCTCGGGGCGGCTAGCGGGGGGGCCCTACGAGCAGTACTTC. It encodes CASSQELASGRLAGGPYEQYF.